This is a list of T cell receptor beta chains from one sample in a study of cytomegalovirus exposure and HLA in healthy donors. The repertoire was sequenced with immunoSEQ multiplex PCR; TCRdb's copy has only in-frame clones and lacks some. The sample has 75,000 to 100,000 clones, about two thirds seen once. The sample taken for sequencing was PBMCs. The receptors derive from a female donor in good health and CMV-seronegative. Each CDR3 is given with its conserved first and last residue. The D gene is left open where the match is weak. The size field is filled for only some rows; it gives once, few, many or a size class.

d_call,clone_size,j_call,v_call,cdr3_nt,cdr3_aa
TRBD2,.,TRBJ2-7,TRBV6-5,TGTGCCAGCAGTTACGAGGGGACTAGCGCTTACGAGCAGTACTTC,CASSYEGTSAYEQYF
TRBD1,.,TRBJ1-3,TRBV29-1,TGCAGCGCATACAACAGGGGCGTTGGAAACACCATATATTTT,CSAYNRGVGNTIYF
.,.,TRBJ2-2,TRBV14,TGTGCCAGCAGCCAAGTAAGCATCGGGGAGCTGTTTTTT,CASSQVSIGELFF
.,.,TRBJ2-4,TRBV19,TGTGCCAGCAGGGGTCCCAAAAACATTCAGTACTTC,CASRGPKNIQYF
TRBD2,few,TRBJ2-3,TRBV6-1,TGTGCCAGCAGTGAACAGACTAGCGGGGAATTCACAGATACGCAGTATTTT,CASSEQTSGEFTDTQYF
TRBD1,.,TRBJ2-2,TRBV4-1,TGCGCCAGCAGCCGTGACAGGGGGAAAGGAACCGGGGAGCTGTTTTTT,CASSRDRGKGTGELFF
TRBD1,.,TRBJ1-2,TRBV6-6,TGTGCCAGCAGTGGACAGGGGAACTATGGCTACACCTTC,CASSGQGNYGYTF
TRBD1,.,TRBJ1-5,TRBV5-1,TGCGCCAGCAGCAAGGACGAAGGACAGGGGTTTGAGTGGGAAGGTTGGCCCCAGCATTTT,CASSKDEGQGFEWEGWPQHF
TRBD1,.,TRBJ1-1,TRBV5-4,TGTGCCAGCAGGGGAGGAGGGACAGGGTTAAACACTGAAGCTTTCTTT,CASRGGGTGLNTEAFF
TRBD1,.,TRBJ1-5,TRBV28,TGTGCCAGCAGTTTATTGGGACAGGGTAATCAGCCCCAGCATTTT,CASSLLGQGNQPQHF
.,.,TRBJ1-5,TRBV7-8,TGTGCCAGCAGCTTAGGGACTCTTGGGGGGCAGCCCCAGCATTTT,CASSLGTLGGQPQHF
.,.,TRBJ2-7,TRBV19,TGTGCCAGTAGTATGGCATTCGGGGTATTGTACGAGCAGTACTTC,CASSMAFGVLYEQYF
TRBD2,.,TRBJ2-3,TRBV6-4,TGTGCCAGCAGTGACTCTAGCGGGGGTGCAGATACGCAGTATTTT,CASSDSSGGADTQYF
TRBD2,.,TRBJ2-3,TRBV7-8,TGTGCCAGCAGCATGAGGACTAGCGGGGGATCAGATACGCAGTATTTT,CASSMRTSGGSDTQYF
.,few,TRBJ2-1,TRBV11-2,TGTGCCAGCAGCTTAGAGCGGGGGCCCCTCTTCTTC,CASSLERGPLFF
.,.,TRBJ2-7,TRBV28,TGTGCCAGCACCTCCTTCGAGGAGCAGTACTTC,CASTSFEEQYF
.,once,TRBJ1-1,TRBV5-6,TGTGCCAGCAGCGACGGATTCGGGAGGACAACTGAAGCTTTCTTT,CASSDGFGRTTEAFF
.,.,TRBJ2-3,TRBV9,TGTGCCAGCAGCGTAGGGCTAAGGGGAGGTGGCACAGATACGCAGTATTTT,CASSVGLRGGGTDTQYF
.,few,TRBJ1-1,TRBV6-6,TGTGCCAGCACCAAGGACCACAGGGACACTGAAGCTTTCTTT,CASTKDHRDTEAFF
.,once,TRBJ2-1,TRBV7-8,TGTGCCAGCAGCCTCACCGGGGGTCTAAGCTCCTACAATGAGCAGTTCTTC,CASSLTGGLSSYNEQFF
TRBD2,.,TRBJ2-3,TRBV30,TGTGCCTGGGGAGGACTAGCGGCTACAGATACGCAGTATTTT,CAWGGLAATDTQYF
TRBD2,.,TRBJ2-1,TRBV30,TGTGCCTGGAGTGGCCCGGGACTAGCTGGCGGTGAGCAGTTCTTC,CAWSGPGLAGGEQFF
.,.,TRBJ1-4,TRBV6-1,TGTGCCAGCAGTGGACGGCCCTACAGCACGGTTAATGAAAAACTGTTTTTT,CASSGRPYSTVNEKLFF
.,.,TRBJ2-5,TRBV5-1,TGCGCCAGCAGCTTTAACCCTTCCAGGGTAGGGGTGCAAGAGACCCAGTACTTC,CASSFNPSRVGVQETQYF
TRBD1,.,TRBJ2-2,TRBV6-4,TGTGCCAGCAGTGACTCGGCGACAGGGGAAGCCGGGGAGCTGTTTTTT,CASSDSATGEAGELFF
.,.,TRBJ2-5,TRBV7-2,TGTGCCAGCAGCTCCCGGGGGGCCGCGGAGACCCAGTACTTC,CASSSRGAAETQYF
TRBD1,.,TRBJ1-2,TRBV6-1,TGTGCCAGCAGTGAAAGGGGGCTGGGCTATGGCTACACCTTC,CASSERGLGYGYTF